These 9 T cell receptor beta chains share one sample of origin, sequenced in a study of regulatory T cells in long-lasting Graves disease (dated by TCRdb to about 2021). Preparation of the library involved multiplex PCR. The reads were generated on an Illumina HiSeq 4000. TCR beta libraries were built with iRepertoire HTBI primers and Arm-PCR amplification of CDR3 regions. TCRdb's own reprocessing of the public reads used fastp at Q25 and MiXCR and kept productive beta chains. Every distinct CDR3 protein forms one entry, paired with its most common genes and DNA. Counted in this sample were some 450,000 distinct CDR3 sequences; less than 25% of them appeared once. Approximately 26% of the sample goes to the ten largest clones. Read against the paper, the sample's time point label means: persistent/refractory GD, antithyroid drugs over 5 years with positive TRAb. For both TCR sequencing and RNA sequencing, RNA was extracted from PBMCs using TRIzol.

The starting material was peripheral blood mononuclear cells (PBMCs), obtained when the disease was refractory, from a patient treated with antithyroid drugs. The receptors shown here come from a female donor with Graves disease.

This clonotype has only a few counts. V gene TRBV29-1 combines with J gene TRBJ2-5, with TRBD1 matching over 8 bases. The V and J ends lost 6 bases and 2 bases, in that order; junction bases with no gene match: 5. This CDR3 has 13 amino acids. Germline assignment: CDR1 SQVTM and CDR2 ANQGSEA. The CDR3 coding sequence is TGCAGCGTGCCCGGGACAGGACAAGAGACCCAGTACTTC. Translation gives CSVPGTGQETQYF.

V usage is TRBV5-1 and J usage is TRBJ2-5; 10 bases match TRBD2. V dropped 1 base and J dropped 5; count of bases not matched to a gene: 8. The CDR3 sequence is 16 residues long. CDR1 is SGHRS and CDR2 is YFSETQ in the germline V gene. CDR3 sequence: CASSLTSGVPRETQYF. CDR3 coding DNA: TGCGCCAGCAGCTTGACTAGCGGGGTTCCGCGGGAGACCCAGTACTTC.

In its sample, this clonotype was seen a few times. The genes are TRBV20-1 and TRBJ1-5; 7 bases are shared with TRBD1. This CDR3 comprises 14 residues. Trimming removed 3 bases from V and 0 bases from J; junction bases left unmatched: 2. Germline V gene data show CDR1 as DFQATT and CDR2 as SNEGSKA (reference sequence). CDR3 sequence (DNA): TGCAGTGCTAGCAGACAGGGTAGCAATCAGCCCCAGCATTTT. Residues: CSASRQGSNQPQHF.

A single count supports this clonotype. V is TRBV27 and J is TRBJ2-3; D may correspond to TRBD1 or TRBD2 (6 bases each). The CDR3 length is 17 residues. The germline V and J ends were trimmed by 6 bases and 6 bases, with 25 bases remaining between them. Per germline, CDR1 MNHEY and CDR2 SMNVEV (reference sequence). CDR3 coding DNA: TGTGCCAGCAGGGGGTACGGGGGCGGGATTGGCCCGGATACGCAGTATTTT. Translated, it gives CASRGYGGGIGPDTQYF.

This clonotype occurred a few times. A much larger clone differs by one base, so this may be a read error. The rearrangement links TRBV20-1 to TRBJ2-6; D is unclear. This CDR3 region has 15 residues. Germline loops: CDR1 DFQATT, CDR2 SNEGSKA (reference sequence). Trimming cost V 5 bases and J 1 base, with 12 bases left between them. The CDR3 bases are TGCAGTGCTCGGGTCCGAGGATCTGGGGCCAACGTCCTGACTTTC. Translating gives CSARVRGSGANVLTF.

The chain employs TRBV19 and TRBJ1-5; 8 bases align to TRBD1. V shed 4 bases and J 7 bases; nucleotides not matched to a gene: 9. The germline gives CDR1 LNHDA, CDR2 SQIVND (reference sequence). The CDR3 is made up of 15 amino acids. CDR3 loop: CASSTRQGSGQPQHF. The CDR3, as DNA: TGTGCCAGTAGTACGAGACAGGGGTCGGGACAGCCCCAGCATTTT.

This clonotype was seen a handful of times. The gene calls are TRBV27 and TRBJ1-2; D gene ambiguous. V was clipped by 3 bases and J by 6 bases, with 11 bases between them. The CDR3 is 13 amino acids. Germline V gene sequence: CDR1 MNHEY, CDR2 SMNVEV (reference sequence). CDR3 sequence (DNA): TGTGCCAGCAGTTTTGGTCGAGGAGATGGCTACACCTTC. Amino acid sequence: CASSFGRGDGYTF.

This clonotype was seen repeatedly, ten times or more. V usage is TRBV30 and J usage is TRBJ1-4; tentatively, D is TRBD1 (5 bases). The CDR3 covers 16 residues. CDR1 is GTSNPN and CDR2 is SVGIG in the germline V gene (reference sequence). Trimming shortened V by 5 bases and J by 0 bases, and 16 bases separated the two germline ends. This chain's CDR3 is CAWAPRQTATNEKLFF. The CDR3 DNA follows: TGTGCCTGGGCCCCTCGACAGACTGCAACTAATGAAAAACTGTTTTTT.

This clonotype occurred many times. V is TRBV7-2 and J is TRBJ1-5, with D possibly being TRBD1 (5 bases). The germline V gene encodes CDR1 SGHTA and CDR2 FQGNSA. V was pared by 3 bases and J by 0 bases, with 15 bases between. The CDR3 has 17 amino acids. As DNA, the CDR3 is TGTGCCAGCAGCTTCGTCCGGGACGTATATAGCAATCAGCCCCAGCATTTT. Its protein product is CASSFVRDVYSNQPQHF.